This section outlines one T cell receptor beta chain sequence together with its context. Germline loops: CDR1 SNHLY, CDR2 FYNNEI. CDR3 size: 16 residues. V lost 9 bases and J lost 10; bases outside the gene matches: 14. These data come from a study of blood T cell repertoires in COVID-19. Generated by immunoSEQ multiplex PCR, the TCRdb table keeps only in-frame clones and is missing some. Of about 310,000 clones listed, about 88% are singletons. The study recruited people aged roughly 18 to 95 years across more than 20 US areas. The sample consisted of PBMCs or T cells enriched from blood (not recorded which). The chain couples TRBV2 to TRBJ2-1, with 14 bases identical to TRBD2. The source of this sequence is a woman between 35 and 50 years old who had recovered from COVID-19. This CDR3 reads CASSGTSGSRSGEQFF. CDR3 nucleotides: TGTGCCAGTTCCGGGACTAGCGGGAGTCGGTCCGGGGAGCAGTTCTTC.